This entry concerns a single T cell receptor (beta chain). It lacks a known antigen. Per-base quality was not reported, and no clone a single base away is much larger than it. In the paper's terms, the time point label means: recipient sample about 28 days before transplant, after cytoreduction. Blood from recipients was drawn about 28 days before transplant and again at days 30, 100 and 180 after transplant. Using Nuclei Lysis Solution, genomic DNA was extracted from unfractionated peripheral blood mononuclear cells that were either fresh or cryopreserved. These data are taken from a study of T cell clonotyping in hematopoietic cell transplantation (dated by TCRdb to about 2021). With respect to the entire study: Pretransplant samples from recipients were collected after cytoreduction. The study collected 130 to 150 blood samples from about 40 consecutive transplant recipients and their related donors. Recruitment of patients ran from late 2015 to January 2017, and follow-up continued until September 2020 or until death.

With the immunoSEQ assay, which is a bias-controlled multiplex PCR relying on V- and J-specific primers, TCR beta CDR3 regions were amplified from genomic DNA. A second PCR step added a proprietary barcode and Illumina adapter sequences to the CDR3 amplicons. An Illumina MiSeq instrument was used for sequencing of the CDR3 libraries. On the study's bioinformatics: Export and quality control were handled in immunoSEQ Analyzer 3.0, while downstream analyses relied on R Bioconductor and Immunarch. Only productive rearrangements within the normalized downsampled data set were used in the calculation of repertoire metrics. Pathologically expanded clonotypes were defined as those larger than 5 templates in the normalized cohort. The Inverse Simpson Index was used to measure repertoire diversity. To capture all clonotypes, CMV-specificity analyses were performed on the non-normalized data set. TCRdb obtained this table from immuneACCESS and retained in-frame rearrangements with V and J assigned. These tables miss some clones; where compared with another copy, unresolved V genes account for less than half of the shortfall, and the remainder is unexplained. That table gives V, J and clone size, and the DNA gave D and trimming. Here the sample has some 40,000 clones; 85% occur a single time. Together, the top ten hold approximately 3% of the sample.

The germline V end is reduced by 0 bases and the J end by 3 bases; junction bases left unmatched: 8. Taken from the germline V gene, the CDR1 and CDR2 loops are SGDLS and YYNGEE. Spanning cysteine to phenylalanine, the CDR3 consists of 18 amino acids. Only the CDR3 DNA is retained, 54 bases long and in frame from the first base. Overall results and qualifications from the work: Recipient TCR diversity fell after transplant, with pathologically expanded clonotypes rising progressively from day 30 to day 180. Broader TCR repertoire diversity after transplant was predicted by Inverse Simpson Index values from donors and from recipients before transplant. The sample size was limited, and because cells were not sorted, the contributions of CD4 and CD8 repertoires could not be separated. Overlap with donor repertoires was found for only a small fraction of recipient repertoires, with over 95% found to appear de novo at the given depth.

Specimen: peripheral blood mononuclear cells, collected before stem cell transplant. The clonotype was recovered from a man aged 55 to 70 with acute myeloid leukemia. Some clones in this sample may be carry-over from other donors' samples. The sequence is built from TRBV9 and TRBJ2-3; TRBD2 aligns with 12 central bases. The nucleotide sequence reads TGTGCCAGCAGCGTAGGGACTAGCGGGAACTTAGCAACAGATACGCAGTATTTT. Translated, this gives CASSVGTSGNLATDTQYF.